This entry concerns a single T cell receptor (beta chain). A read error may account for a junction end that differs from germline. These data are taken from a study of blood T cells in healthy people across ages. Across the study: With template switching, about one barcoded beta molecule was captured per two T cells.

The CDR3 sequence is 11 residues long. From germline, CDR1 is SEHNR and CDR2 FQNEAQ (reference sequence). Combining a sample-barcoded 5' primer with a J-beta primer mix, a second PCR ran for roughly 7 to 11 cycles. TCRdb re-called the 5' RACE reads through MiXCR, storing one row per CDR3 protein. The repertoire holds approximately 780,000 distinct CDR3 sequences, with around a quarter as singletons. These records were also assigned to another study, of T cells of mothers and their children. Per that paper: cDNA synthesis used all extracted RNA, about 1.5 ug per 15 ul. Inherited differences only slightly affect thymic shaping of TCR recombination output.

The receptor's source is a boy aged 10-17 years in good health. Material for sequencing was blood. V is TRBV7-9 and J is TRBJ1-2, with D possibly TRBD1 on 5 matching bases. The CDR3 here is CASSPGPSYTF. Written as DNA, the CDR3 is TGCGCCAGCAGCCCAGGGCCCTCCTACACCTTC. The full variable domain, rest sourced from reference TRBV7-9 and TRBJ1-2, is DTGVSQNPRHKITKRGQNVTFRCDPISEHNRLYWYRQTLGQGPEFLTYFQNEAQLEKSRLLSDRFSAERPKGSFSTLEIQRTEQGDSAMYLCASSPGPSYTFGSGTRLTVV.